This T cell receptor (beta chain) was observed in a study of shared clonotypes between healthy human individuals. The wider study: Samples came from two female and a few male donors aged 18 to 49. Each donor's CD4 naive and CD4 memory cells filled three plates apiece, CD8 naive two, and CD8 memory one.

On this clone itself: Its antigen remains unknown. Other DNA sequences in this sample translate to the same CDR3.

Several immunoSEQ plates held equal portions of the genomic DNA taken from each subset. Data came from immunoSEQ multiplex PCR; TCRdb stores just in-frame clones and leaves some out. The sample holds some 2,100,000 clones, about 94% seen once. Study results and caveats: Clonotype sharing across several donors was observed for 5% to 6.5% of naive CD4 clonotypes.

The sample was naive CD4+ T cells sorted from blood. Regarding subset: CD45RA+ positively selected. The sequence was collected from a man younger than 35 in good health.

CDR3 DNA sequence: TGTGCCAGCTCACCTCCCGGGACAGCTAATGAAAAACTGTTTTTT. Amino acid sequence: CASSPPGTANEKLFF. The chain is built from TRBV18 and TRBJ1-4, with 7 positions matching TRBD1. Trimming at V came to 3 bases and at J to 3 bases, leaving 4 bases not matched to a gene. The CDR3 is made up of 15 amino acids. From germline, CDR1 is KGHSH and CDR2 LQKENI. Full variable domain (remainder filled in from reference TRBV18 and TRBJ1-4): NAGVMQNPRHLVRRRGQEARLRCSPMKGHSHVYWYRQLPEEGLKFMVYLQKENIIDESGMPKERFSAEFPKEGPSILRIQQVVRGDSAAYFCASSPPGTANEKLFFGSGTQLSVL.